The 25 T cell receptor beta chains in this list originate from one sample, sequenced in a study of cytomegalovirus exposure and HLA in healthy donors. In the PCR, 60 Vbeta and 13 Jbeta primers were used. Using immunoSEQ multiplex PCR, the repertoire was profiled, and TCRdb retains in-frame clones only, with some absent. The table shows more than 95,000 clones, with around three quarters occurring only once. The sequenced sample was PBMCs. The receptor source for this set is a female donor in good health and CMV-seronegative.

This clone has just a few counts. The gene calls are TRBV5-6 and TRBJ2-1; 9 bases line up with TRBD2. The CDR3 has 15 amino acids. The J segment lost 8 bases and the V segment lost 9 bases, leaving 15 bases of the junction unmatched. Germline assignment: CDR1 SGHDT and CDR2 YYEEEE. DNA for the CDR3: TGTGCCACACGCCGCTGGACACAGCGGGGGGATGAGCAGTTCTTC. Its protein is CATRRWTQRGDEQFF.

The CDR3, as DNA: TGTGCCAGCAGCCCCCGGGACAGGGGAACCACTTACAATGAGCAGTTCTTC. It is translated as CASSPRDRGTTYNEQFF. The rearrangement links TRBV13 to TRBJ2-1, with 10 positions matching TRBD1. Germline V lookup: CDR1 PRHDT, CDR2 FYEKMQ (reference sequence). V shed 5 bases and J 4 bases; nucleotides not matched to a gene: 11. The CDR3 length is 17 residues.

The chain uses TRBV2 and TRBJ2-5; a weak D match, TRBD2 (6 bases). CDR3 size: 13 residues. V lost 4 bases, J lost 5 bases, and 11 bases lay in between. Germline V gene data show CDR1 as SNHLY and CDR2 as FYNNEI. CDR3 coding DNA: TGTGCCAGCAGTGGGGACTCAAGGGAGACCCAGTACTTC. Its protein is CASSGDSRETQYF.

This clone is a singleton in its sample. The rearrangement uses TRBV28 and TRBJ2-7; no firm D call. Germline V gives CDR1 MDHEN, CDR2 SYDVKM. The CDR3 runs 12 residues. Between the trimmed V and J ends, which lost 5 bases and 0 bases, there was a span of 5 bases. The CDR3 region is CASSPSSYEQYF. In DNA form, the CDR3 reads TGTGCCAGCAGTCCGAGCTCCTACGAGCAGTACTTC.

This chain joins TRBV2 and TRBJ2-7; the D gene is possibly TRBD2 (6 bases). The CDR3 consists of 15 residues. Germline values: CDR1 SNHLY, CDR2 FYNNEI. Trimming pared 4 bases from V and 2 bases from J, leaving 15 bases between. This CDR3 reads CASSVQEGKAYEQYF. CDR3 sequence (DNA): TGTGCCAGCAGTGTTCAGGAGGGTAAGGCCTACGAGCAGTACTTC.

In its sample, this clone was seen a few times. The V call is TRBV9, the J call TRBJ2-7; TRBD2 aligns across 8 bases. The CDR3 has 16 residues. V was pared by 4 bases and J by 3 bases, with 12 bases of the junction left unmatched. Looked up from germline, CDR1 is SGDLS and CDR2 is YYNGEE. CDR3 protein: CASSLKVAGRIYEQYF. DNA of the CDR3: TGTGCCAGCAGCCTTAAAGTAGCGGGAAGGATCTACGAGCAGTACTTC.

The sample holds one count of this clone. The gene calls are TRBV27 and TRBJ2-2; 10 nucleotides match TRBD2. Trimming at V came to 8 bases and at J to 6 bases, leaving 12 bases not matched to a gene. The CDR3 has 16 amino acids. Germline V gene lookup returns CDR1 MNHEY and CDR2 SMNVEV (reference sequence). This CDR3 reads CASGGKAGGPPGELFF. CDR3 DNA: TGTGCCAGCGGAGGGAAAGCGGGGGGGCCGCCCGGGGAGCTGTTTTTT.

This chain links TRBV29-1 with TRBJ2-7, with D tentatively TRBD1 (5 bases). CDR3 size: 12 residues. Trimming left V 5 bases short and J 0 bases short, with 8 bases between. Germline CDR1 SQVTM, CDR2 ANQGSEA. The CDR3 sequence: CSVLGHSYEQYF. CDR3 sequence (DNA): TGCAGCGTTCTCGGACACTCCTACGAGCAGTACTTC.

This clone was observed once. The chain links TRBV5-1 to TRBJ2-3; a possible D gene is TRBD2 (6 bases). Germline-derived CDR1 and CDR2 are SGHRS and YFSETQ. This CDR3 has 14 amino acids. The ends were cut back, 7 bases at V and 2 bases at J, with 14 bases in the middle. The CDR3, as DNA: TGCGCCAGCCTCCGGGGGTTACCCACAGATACGCAGTATTTT. This gives the protein CASLRGLPTDTQYF.

This chain links TRBV11-2 with TRBJ2-2; 12 nucleotides match TRBD2. Trimming removed 4 bases from V and 4 bases from J; junction bases left unmatched: 10. Germline CDR1 reads SGHAT; CDR2 reads FQNNGV. The CDR3 has 18 residues. CDR3 DNA sequence: TGTGCCAGCAGCTCACGACTAGCGGGAGCGTTGGGCACCGGGGAGCTGTTTTTT. It is translated as CASSSRLAGALGTGELFF.

This clone was counted a single time. V and J are TRBV14 and TRBJ2-7, with D hard to call. The germline gives CDR1 SGHDN, CDR2 FVKESK. The CDR3 spans 15 residues. V lost 0 bases, J lost 7 bases, and 16 bases lay in between. This CDR3 reads CASSQDGQQLREQYF. DNA for the CDR3: TGTGCCAGCAGCCAAGATGGGCAGCAATTACGGGAGCAGTACTTC.

The sample holds a few counts of this clone. The rearrangement uses TRBV29-1 and TRBJ2-1, with 11 nucleotides matching TRBD2. V lost 4 bases and J lost 2; bases outside the gene matches: 4. Germline CDR1 SQVTM, CDR2 ANQGSEA. The CDR3 covers 15 residues. This chain's CDR3 is CSVALAGGTYNEQFF. The CDR3, as DNA: TGCAGCGTTGCGCTAGCGGGAGGTACCTACAATGAGCAGTTCTTC.

J is TRBJ1-2 and V is TRBV6-1, with D perhaps TRBD1 (5 bases). Germline-derived CDR1 and CDR2 are MNHNS and SASEGT. CDR3 length: 13 residues. V gave up 1 base and J gave up 2 bases, with 5 bases separating them. The CDR3 region has the DNA TGTGCCAGCAGTGAAGGACAGAACTATGGCTACACCTTC. Its translation: CASSEGQNYGYTF.

The chain couples TRBV5-1 to TRBJ1-4; 7 positions match TRBD1. This CDR3 comprises 16 residues. The V and J ends lost 0 bases and 7 bases, in that order; junction bases with no gene match: 9. Germline CDR1 and CDR2: SGHRS and YFSETQ. CDR3 sequence (DNA): TGCGCCAGCAGCTTGGAGGCAGGGGGTCTGAGTGAAAAACTGTTTTTT. It encodes CASSLEAGGLSEKLFF.

The chain couples TRBV5-4 to TRBJ2-5; TRBD1 is a possible D gene (6 bases). The last part of the DNA fits TRBJ2-7 better; the J call may be wrong. The V gene's germline CDR1 is SGHNT and CDR2 YYREEE (reference sequence). The CDR3 covers 14 residues. DNA for the CDR3: TGTGCCAGCAGCTCGACTACAGGGAGCTACGAGCAGTACTTC. Translated, it gives CASSSTTGSYEQYF.

The chain uses TRBV10-3 and TRBJ2-7, with TRBD2 identical over 8 bases. Trimming removed 4 bases from V and 4 bases from J; junction bases left unmatched: 18. CDR1 and CDR2 (germline): ENHRY, SYGVKD. The CDR3 is 18 amino acids. The CDR3 loop reads CAISGGGTPGSLSYEQYF. CDR3 nucleotides: TGTGCCATCAGTGGCGGGGGGACTCCGGGGAGCCTTTCGTACGAGCAGTACTTC.

The rearrangement joins TRBV30 to TRBJ1-5, with D possibly matching TRBD1 (6 bases). Germline V gene data show CDR1 as GTSNPN and CDR2 as SVGIG (reference sequence). The CDR3 spans 13 residues. V lost 3 bases and J 7 bases, leaving 13 bases between the germline ends. CDR3 residues: CAWSHRDGQPQHF. For the CDR3, the DNA is TGTGCCTGGAGCCACAGGGATGGACAGCCCCAGCATTTT.

The chain joins TRBV2 to TRBJ1-2; 7 bases fit TRBD1. Germline V lookup: CDR1 SNHLY, CDR2 FYNNEI. Unmatched junction bases numbered 6, after V lost 7 bases and J lost 4 bases. The CDR3 contains 13 residues. This chain's CDR3 is CASMTGRSYGYTF. The DNA for the CDR3 is TGTGCCAGCATGACAGGGAGGTCCTATGGCTACACCTTC.

V gene TRBV30 combines with J gene TRBJ2-1; D possibly corresponds to TRBD1 (5 bases). CDR1 is GTSNPN, CDR2 SVGIG, per germline (reference sequence). This CDR3 comprises 13 residues. The V end was cut by 3 bases, the J end by 9 bases, with 15 bases between. The CDR3 DNA reads TGTGCCTGGAGGAAACAGGTTTATGGTGAGCAGTTCTTC. Translating gives CAWRKQVYGEQFF.

The chain couples TRBV9 to TRBJ2-1, with 8 nucleotides matching TRBD2. The CDR3 consists of 14 residues. Germline lookup yields CDR1 SGDLS and CDR2 YYNGEE. The V gene end was trimmed by 3 bases and the J gene end by 9 bases; junction bases not matched to a gene: 8. CDR3 residues: CASSGGLEGSEQFF. CDR3 nucleotides: TGTGCCAGCAGCGGGGGACTAGAGGGGAGTGAGCAGTTCTTC.

The chain employs TRBV6-1 and TRBJ1-5; D might be TRBD1 (5 bases). The V end lost 7 bases, the J end lost 3 bases, and 10 bases lay between the germline ends. This CDR3 spans 13 amino acids. The germline V gene has CDR1 MNHNS and CDR2 SASEGT. The CDR3 DNA sequence: TGTGCCAGCAAGGCAGGGAACAATCAGCCCCAGCATTTT. This sequence encodes CASKAGNNQPQHF.

This clone was seen more than once but under ten times. The rearrangement links TRBV7-2 to TRBJ1-4; possibly TRBD1 for D (6 bases). The CDR3 sequence is 15 residues long. V gave up 7 bases and J gave up 8 bases, with 20 bases separating them. Germline lookup yields CDR1 SGHTA and CDR2 FQGNSA. This chain's CDR3 is CASTIGGGGGEKLFF. Written as DNA, the CDR3 is TGTGCCAGCACCATAGGGGGTGGAGGAGGCGAAAAACTGTTTTTT.

In its sample, this clone was seen once. This rearrangement joins TRBV5-1 to TRBJ2-3; D not certain. CDR3 length: 16 residues. From germline, CDR1 is SGHRS and CDR2 YFSETQ. With 0 bases removed from V and 4 bases from J, the gap between germline ends came to 15 bases. CDR3 sequence (DNA): TGCGCCAGCAGCTTGGCCGGGTCTAGTCTGTCAGATACGCAGTATTTT. Translation: CASSLAGSSLSDTQYF.

V gene TRBV7-3 combines with J gene TRBJ2-2; no clear D. V dropped 2 bases and J dropped 2 bases, with 6 bases sitting between them. Germline loops: CDR1 SGHTA, CDR2 FQGTGA. This CDR3 has 14 amino acids. The CDR3 DNA follows: TGTGCCAGCAGCTTAGGCAGTAACACCGGGGAGCTGTTTTTT. Residues: CASSLGSNTGELFF.

This clone was picked up a small number of times. The gene calls are TRBV10-3 and TRBJ2-3; 9 bases map to TRBD2. The CDR3 covers 14 residues. J was trimmed by 6 bases and V by 8 bases; bases with no gene match: 9. The germline gives CDR1 ENHRY, CDR2 SYGVKD. The CDR3 here is CAISTSGPQDTQYF. For the CDR3, the DNA is TGTGCCATCTCCACTAGCGGGCCTCAGGATACGCAGTATTTT.